The 32 T cell receptor beta chains below all came from one sample that was sequenced in a study of T cell changes during pregnancy in multiple sclerosis. Data came from immunoSEQ multiplex PCR; TCRdb stores just in-frame clones and leaves some out. The table records around 60,000 clones, nearly 90% of them present only once. Sequencing used peripheral blood, obtained in the first trimester of pregnancy. The source is a female donor with multiple sclerosis, enrolled in a pregnancy study.

The V gene is TRBV6-5, the J gene TRBJ2-3; maybe TRBD1 (6 bases). Germline CDR1 is MNHEY and CDR2 is SVGAGI. V lost 2 bases and J lost 5, with 14 bases in between. The CDR3 has 15 amino acids. CDR3 bases: TGTGCCAGCAGTTACACCCACAGGGTCGTAGATACGCAGTATTTT. It encodes CASSYTHRVVDTQYF.

The chain uses TRBV4-3 and TRBJ1-5; 9 nucleotides agree with TRBD1. V lost 4 bases, J lost 6 bases, and 7 bases stayed unmatched. The CDR3 is made up of 15 amino acids. The germline V gene encodes CDR1 LGHNA and CDR2 YSLEER. The CDR3 coding sequence is TGCGCCAGCAGCCGGACAGGGGACAATCGTCAGCCCCAGCATTTT. It translates to CASSRTGDNRQPQHF.

This clone was found a few times. J is TRBJ1-2 and V is TRBV7-6; TRBD1 matches 7 bases. The CDR3 has 18 amino acids. Germline trimming cut 7 bases from V and 6 bases from J; bases unmatched to any gene: 23. Germline assignment: CDR1 SGHVS and CDR2 FNYEAQ. This CDR3 is CASTPGLTGRKNDNGYTF. CDR3 coding DNA: TGTGCCAGCACCCCAGGGCTGACAGGGAGAAAGAACGATAATGGCTACACCTTC.

The chain uses TRBV29-1 and TRBJ1-2; 8 bases are a match to TRBD1. Germline lookup yields CDR1 SQVTM and CDR2 ANQGSEA. The CDR3 length is 12 residues. J gave up 4 bases and V 7 bases, and 5 bases lay outside the gene matches. The CDR3 region is CSAGGESYGYTF. CDR3 coding DNA: TGCAGCGCAGGGGGCGAGAGCTATGGCTACACCTTC.

This chain connects TRBV7-9 to TRBJ1-2; D not certain. The germline V gene encodes CDR1 SEHNR and CDR2 FQNEAQ (reference sequence). The germline V and J ends were trimmed by 3 bases and 2 bases, with 4 bases remaining between them. The CDR3 extends over 12 amino acids. CDR3 sequence (DNA): TGTGCCAGCAGCTTCCAAAACTATGGCTACACCTTC. As protein: CASSFQNYGYTF.

The chain is built from TRBV4-3 and TRBJ2-4; D perhaps matches TRBD1 (6 bases). CDR3 length equals 15 residues. V was clipped by 1 base and J by 9 bases, with 16 bases between them. Germline loops: CDR1 LGHNA, CDR2 YSLEER. In nucleotides, the CDR3 is TGCGCCAGCAGCCAAGGCTCAGGGGCCCAGGGCATTCAGTACTTC. This codes for CASSQGSGAQGIQYF.

This clone was seen more than once but under ten times. The CDR3 sequence is CASSQSLSGSVYGYTF. CDR3 nucleotide sequence: TGTGCCAGCAGTCAGTCTTTATCGGGGAGCGTCTATGGCTACACCTTC. This chain uses TRBV27 with TRBJ1-2, with no clear D. CDR3 length: 16 residues. Germline V CDR1 and CDR2: MNHEY, SMNVEV (reference sequence). V lost 5 bases and J lost 4, with 20 bases in between.

The chain carries TRBV6-1 and TRBJ1-5; D gene uncertain. Trimming stripped 2 bases from V and 3 bases from J, with 11 bases between. The CDR3 loop spans 15 amino acids. The germline CDR1 and CDR2 sequences are MNHNS and SASEGT. CDR3 coding DNA: TGTGCCAGCAGTGAAATGCACCTACTCAATCAGCCCCAGCATTTT. Its protein is CASSEMHLLNQPQHF.

The V and J genes are TRBV18 and TRBJ1-4; no firm D call. Trimming left V 6 bases short and J 7 bases short, with 15 bases between. CDR3 size: 14 residues. Germline V gives CDR1 KGHSH, CDR2 LQKENI. The CDR3 region has the DNA TGTGCCAGCTCGCGTCCCACCGAGAGTGAAAAACTGTTTTTT. It translates to CASSRPTESEKLFF.

The chain carries TRBV6-5 and TRBJ1-1; 8 bases match TRBD1. The CDR3 runs to 12 residues. Looked up from germline, CDR1 is MNHEY and CDR2 is SVGAGI. After removal of 6 bases from V and 8 bases from J, the junction contained 5 bases not matched to a gene. CDR3 sequence reads: CASRNGQGEAFF. In DNA, the CDR3 is TGTGCCAGCAGAAATGGACAGGGAGAAGCTTTCTTT.

The J gene is TRBJ1-2, the V gene TRBV28, with 8 bases fitting TRBD1. This CDR3 contains 15 residues. Germline V gene lookup returns CDR1 MDHEN and CDR2 SYDVKM. Trimming at V came to 6 bases and at J to 4 bases, leaving 10 bases not matched to a gene. The CDR3 region has the DNA TGTGCCAGCAGCCTCCCGACAGGGGAAGCCTATGGCTACACCTTC. Its protein product is CASSLPTGEAYGYTF.

The sample holds one count of this clone. This sequence joins TRBV5-6 and TRBJ1-2; D is unclear. V gave up 1 base and J gave up 14 bases, with 12 bases separating them. The CDR3 spans 11 residues. Germline CDR1 is SGHDT and CDR2 is YYEEEE. The CDR3 region is CASSLHEAKTF. In DNA form, the CDR3 reads TGTGCCAGCAGCTTGCATGAGGCCAAAACCTTC.

This clone was detected only a few times. The J gene is TRBJ1-1, the V gene TRBV30; TRBD1 might be the D (6 bases). The V gene lost 1 base and the J gene lost 7 bases, with 13 bases spanning the gap. CDR1 and CDR2 from the germline V gene are GTSNPN and SVGIG (reference sequence). This CDR3 spans 13 amino acids. In nucleotides, the CDR3 is TGTGCCTGGAGTGGGACAGCCCGGCTTGAAGCTTTCTTT. Amino acid sequence: CAWSGTARLEAFF.

The genes are TRBV6-5 and TRBJ2-7; 14 positions agree with TRBD2. This CDR3 is built from 15 residues. J was trimmed by 7 bases and V by 4 bases; bases with no gene match: 6. Germline V gives CDR1 MNHEY, CDR2 SVGAGI. The CDR3 is CASSWGLAGAVEQYF. CDR3 in DNA: TGTGCCAGCAGTTGGGGACTAGCGGGGGCCGTGGAGCAGTACTTC.

This sequence joins TRBV19 and TRBJ2-5, with 7 bases that match TRBD2. The CDR3 loop spans 15 amino acids. Unmatched junction bases numbered 20, after V lost 9 bases and J lost 10 bases. CDR1 is LNHDA and CDR2 is SQIVND in the germline V gene (reference sequence). DNA for the CDR3: TGTGCCAGCAGAAGCGGGGCTGCCCAAAGAGAAGGCCAGTACTTC. As protein: CASRSGAAQREGQYF.

The chain uses TRBV27 and TRBJ1-5; D is ambiguous. CDR3 size: 14 residues. In germline, CDR1 is MNHEY, CDR2 SMNVEV (reference sequence). The germline V and J ends were trimmed by 0 bases and 7 bases, with 10 bases remaining between them. CDR3 in DNA: TGTGCCAGCAGTTTATCCGGGGATCAACAGCCCCAGCATTTT. Its protein is CASSLSGDQQPQHF.

This chain joins TRBV2 and TRBJ2-3; no firm D call. CDR1 is SNHLY and CDR2 is FYNNEI in the germline V gene. The V and J ends lost 5 bases and 4 bases respectively, with 7 bases between them. This CDR3 is 12 amino acids long. As DNA, the CDR3 is TGTGCCAGCAGTCTCACGGCAGATACGCAGTATTTT. Its translation: CASSLTADTQYF.

This chain links TRBV28 with TRBJ2-5; 8 bases agree with TRBD1. This CDR3 comprises 16 residues. Per the germline V gene, CDR1 is MDHEN and CDR2 is SYDVKM. After removal of 8 bases from V and 4 bases from J, the junction contained 15 bases not matched to a gene. Written as DNA, the CDR3 is TGTGCCAGCCGAGGACAGGGTAGTTGGGTAAGAGAGACCCAGTACTTC. Amino acid sequence: CASRGQGSWVRETQYF.

V gene TRBV7-2 combines with J gene TRBJ2-4; a weak D match, TRBD1 (5 bases). Deletions cut 2 bases from V and 7 bases from J, with 9 bases between. The CDR3 has 13 amino acids. Germline values: CDR1 SGHTA, CDR2 FQGNSA. The CDR3 spells CASSLSGYNIQYF. The CDR3 DNA follows: TGTGCCAGCAGCTTATCAGGGTACAACATTCAGTACTTC.

The chain employs TRBV7-9 and TRBJ2-1, with 8 bases fitting TRBD2. V lost 2 bases and J lost 4; bases outside the gene matches: 10. CDR1 SEHNR and CDR2 FQNEAQ come from the germline V gene (reference sequence). The CDR3 runs 17 residues. CDR3 in amino acids: CASSLFAGGVGYNEQFF. The CDR3 DNA reads TGTGCCAGCAGCTTATTCGCGGGGGGCGTTGGGTACAATGAGCAGTTCTTC.

This clone was recorded only once. The chain combines TRBV5-1 with TRBJ1-2; D is undetermined. V was shortened by 0 bases and J by 2 bases, with 8 bases between the two germline ends. This CDR3 spans 14 amino acids. Germline V gene data show CDR1 as SGHRS and CDR2 as YFSETQ. As DNA, the CDR3 is TGCGCCAGCAGCTTGGCTCAGTCAAACTATGGCTACACCTTC. Protein: CASSLAQSNYGYTF.

V gene TRBV19 combines with J gene TRBJ1-5; the D gene is possibly TRBD1 (6 bases). CDR3 length equals 17 residues. V was clipped by 0 bases and J by 0 bases, with 12 bases between them. Germline V CDR1 and CDR2: LNHDA, SQIVND (reference sequence). The CDR3 here is CASSIEGHSYSNQPQHF. CDR3 DNA sequence: TGTGCCAGTAGTATAGAGGGACACAGTTATAGCAATCAGCCCCAGCATTTT.

This clone is a singleton in its sample. The V gene is TRBV4-3, the J gene TRBJ2-1; TRBD2 matches at 13 bases. Germline V gives CDR1 LGHNA, CDR2 YSLEER. After removal of 4 bases from V and 0 bases from J, the junction contained 9 bases not matched to a gene. The CDR3 loop spans 19 amino acids. The CDR3 region has the DNA TGCGCCAGCAGCCTACGACTAGCGGGGGGCCTTAGCTCCTACAATGAGCAGTTCTTC. It is translated as CASSLRLAGGLSSYNEQFF.

V usage is TRBV4-3 and J usage is TRBJ1-1; possible D gene TRBD1, 5 bases. Germline CDR1 is LGHNA and CDR2 is YSLEER. There are 14 residues in the CDR3. The ends were cut back, 0 bases at V and 12 bases at J, with 17 bases in the middle. This CDR3 reads CASSQDQPGSLTFF. The CDR3, as DNA: TGCGCCAGCAGCCAAGATCAGCCAGGGTCTCTTACTTTCTTT.

The chain has TRBV6-1 and TRBJ1-2; 11 bases align to TRBD1. The germline CDR1 and CDR2 sequences are MNHNS and SASEGT. This CDR3 spans 13 amino acids. V lost 8 bases to trimming and J lost 4 bases; unmatched junction nucleotides: 3. The CDR3 loop is CASLGTGGYGYTF. CDR3 in DNA: TGTGCCAGCCTTGGGACAGGGGGCTATGGCTACACCTTC.

This chain joins TRBV2 and TRBJ2-7; D call uncertain. CDR3 size: 14 residues. The V gene's germline CDR1 is SNHLY and CDR2 FYNNEI. V was cut by 7 bases and J by 2 bases, with 15 bases left in between. CDR3 in amino acids: CASIPTSLTYEQYF. The CDR3 nucleotides are TGTGCCAGCATACCGACATCTTTAACCTACGAGCAGTACTTC. Looking up the rest from reference TRBV2 and TRBJ2-7 gives the full variable domain: EPEVTQTPSHQVTQMGQEVILRCVPISNHLYFYWYRQILGQKVEFLVSFYNNEISEKSEIFDDQFSVERPDGSNFTLKIRSTKLEDSAMYFCASIPTSLTYEQYFGPGTRLTVT.

This clone has just one count. This CDR3 reads CASSLNRSGAPSRGTEAFF. CDR3 nucleotide sequence: TGTGCCAGCAGCTTAAATCGGTCAGGGGCCCCCTCCCGGGGCACTGAAGCTTTCTTT. This chain joins TRBV7-4 and TRBJ1-1; D might be TRBD1 (6 bases). Trimming took 2 bases from V and 4 from J, leaving 26 bases between them. CDR3 size: 19 residues. Germline loops: CDR1 SGHVT, CDR2 SQSDAQ.

This chain joins TRBV27 and TRBJ2-7; no definite D call. The CDR3 is 13 residues long. Trimming shortened V by 5 bases and J by 0 bases, and 8 bases separated the two germline ends. Germline CDR1 reads MNHEY; CDR2 reads SMNVEV (reference sequence). This CDR3 reads CASSPYPSYEQYF. The CDR3 coding sequence is TGTGCCAGCAGTCCCTACCCCTCCTACGAGCAGTACTTC.

This chain uses TRBV30 with TRBJ1-4; unclear D gene. Trimming left V 4 bases short and J 5 bases short, with 14 bases between. The CDR3 sequence is 14 residues long. CDR1 is GTSNPN and CDR2 is SVGIG in the germline V gene (reference sequence). The CDR3 DNA reads TGTGCCTGGACAGGACCGGGCGGGAATGAAAAACTGTTTTTT. Encoded protein: CAWTGPGGNEKLFF.

This clone was picked up a small number of times. J is TRBJ2-1 and V is TRBV13; a possible D gene is TRBD1 (5 bases). The CDR3 covers 13 residues. Trimming removed 7 bases from V and 6 bases from J, with 13 bases in between. CDR1 is PRHDT, CDR2 FYEKMQ, per germline (reference sequence). In DNA, the CDR3 is TGTGCCAGCACCCCAGGGTACGGCAATGAGCAGTTCTTC. It is translated as CASTPGYGNEQFF.

The chain employs TRBV6-1 and TRBJ1-2; no clear D. The germline V gene has CDR1 MNHNS and CDR2 SASEGT. This CDR3 is 12 amino acids long. Trimming shortened V by 2 bases and J by 8 bases, and 9 bases separated the two germline ends. In DNA form, the CDR3 reads TGTGCCAGCAGTGAAACAGTTTTCGGCTACACCTTC. Residues: CASSETVFGYTF.

The V and J genes are TRBV6-6 and TRBJ2-7; no reliable D call. Between the trimmed V and J ends, which lost 6 bases and 3 bases, there was a span of 18 bases. Germline V lookup: CDR1 MNHNY, CDR2 SVGAGI (reference sequence). CDR3 size: 15 residues. The CDR3 sequence: CASSPYGFPGYEQYF. The CDR3 DNA sequence: TGTGCCAGCAGCCCTTATGGTTTTCCAGGCTACGAGCAGTACTTC.